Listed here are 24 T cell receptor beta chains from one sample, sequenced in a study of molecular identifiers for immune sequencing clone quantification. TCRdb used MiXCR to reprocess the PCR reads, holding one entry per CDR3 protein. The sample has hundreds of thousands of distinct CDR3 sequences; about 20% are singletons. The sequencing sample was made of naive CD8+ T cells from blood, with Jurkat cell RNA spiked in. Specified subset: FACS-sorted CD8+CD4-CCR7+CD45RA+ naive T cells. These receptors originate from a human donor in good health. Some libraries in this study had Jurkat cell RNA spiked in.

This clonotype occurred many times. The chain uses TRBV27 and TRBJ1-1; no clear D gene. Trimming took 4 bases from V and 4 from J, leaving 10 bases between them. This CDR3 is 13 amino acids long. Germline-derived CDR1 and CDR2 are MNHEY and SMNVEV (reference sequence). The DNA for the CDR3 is TGTGCCAGCAGTTGGGCCGGTGGCACTGAAGCTTTCTTT. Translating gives CASSWAGGTEAFF.

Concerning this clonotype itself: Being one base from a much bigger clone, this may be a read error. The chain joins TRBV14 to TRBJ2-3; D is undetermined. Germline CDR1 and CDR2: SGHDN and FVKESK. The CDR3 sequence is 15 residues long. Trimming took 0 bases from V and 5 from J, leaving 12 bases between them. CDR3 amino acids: CASSQDSEKRDTQYF. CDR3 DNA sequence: TGTGCCAGCAGCCAAGATTCAGAGAAGAGAGATACGCAGTATTTT.

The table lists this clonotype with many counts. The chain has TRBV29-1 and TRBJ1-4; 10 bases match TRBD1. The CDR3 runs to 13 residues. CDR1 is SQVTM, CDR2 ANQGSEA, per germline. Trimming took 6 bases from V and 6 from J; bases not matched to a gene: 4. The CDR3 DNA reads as TGCAGCGTCCCCGGGACAGGGGATGAAAAACTGTTTTTT. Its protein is CSVPGTGDEKLFF.

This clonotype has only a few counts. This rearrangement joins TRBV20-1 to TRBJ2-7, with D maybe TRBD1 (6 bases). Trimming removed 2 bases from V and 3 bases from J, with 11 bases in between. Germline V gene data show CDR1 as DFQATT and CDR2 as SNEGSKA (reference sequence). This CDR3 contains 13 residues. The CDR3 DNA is TGCAGTGCTAGACCCAGGGGATTCTACGAGCAGTACTTC. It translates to CSARPRGFYEQYF.

The CDR3 sequence is CASSLGLPTTNTGELFF. The CDR3 nucleotides read TGTGCCAGCAGCTTAGGATTGCCGACAACGAACACCGGGGAGCTGTTTTTT. V usage is TRBV11-2 and J usage is TRBJ2-2; no definite D call. CDR1 is SGHAT, CDR2 FQNNGV, per germline. This CDR3 is 17 amino acids long. V lost 1 base, J lost 0 bases, and 12 bases lay in between.

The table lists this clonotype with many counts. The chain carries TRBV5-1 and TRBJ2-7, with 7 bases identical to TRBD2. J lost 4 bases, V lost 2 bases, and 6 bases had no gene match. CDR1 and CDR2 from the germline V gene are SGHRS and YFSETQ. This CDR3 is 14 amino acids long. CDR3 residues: CASSFSDGGYEQYF. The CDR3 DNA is TGCGCCAGCAGCTTCTCGGACGGGGGGTACGAGCAGTACTTC. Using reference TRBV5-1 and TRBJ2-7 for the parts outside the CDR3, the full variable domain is KAGVTQTPRYLIKTRGQQVTLSCSPISGHRSVSWYQQTPGQGLQFLFEYFSETQRNKGNFPGRFSGRQFSNSRSEMNVSTLELGDSALYLCASSFSDGGYEQYFGPGTRLTVT.

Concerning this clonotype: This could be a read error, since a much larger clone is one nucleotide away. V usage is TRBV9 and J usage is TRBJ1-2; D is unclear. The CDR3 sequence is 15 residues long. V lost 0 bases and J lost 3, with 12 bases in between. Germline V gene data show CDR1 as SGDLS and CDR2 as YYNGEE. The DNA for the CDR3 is TGTGCCAGCAGCGTAGAGTTTGACGGACACTATGGCTACACCTTC. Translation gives CASSVEFDGHYGYTF.

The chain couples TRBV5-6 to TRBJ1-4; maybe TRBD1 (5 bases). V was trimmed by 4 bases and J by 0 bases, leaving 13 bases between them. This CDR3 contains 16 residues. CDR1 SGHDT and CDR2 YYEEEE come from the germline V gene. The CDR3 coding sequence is TGTGCCAGCAGCGACAGAGAAGTTGCAACTAATGAAAAACTGTTTTTT. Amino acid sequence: CASSDREVATNEKLFF.

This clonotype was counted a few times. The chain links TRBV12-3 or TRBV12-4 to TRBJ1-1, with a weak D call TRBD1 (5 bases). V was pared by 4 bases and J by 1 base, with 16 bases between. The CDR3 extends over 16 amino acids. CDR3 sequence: CASSSVQETGNTEAFF. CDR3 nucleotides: TGTGCCAGCAGTTCAGTACAGGAAACGGGGAACACTGAAGCTTTCTTT.

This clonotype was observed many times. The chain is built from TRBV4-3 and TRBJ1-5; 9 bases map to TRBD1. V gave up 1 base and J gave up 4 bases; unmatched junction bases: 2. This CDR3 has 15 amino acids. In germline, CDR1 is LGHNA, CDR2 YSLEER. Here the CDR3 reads CASSQGTGANQPQHF. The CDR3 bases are TGCGCCAGCAGCCAAGGGACAGGGGCGAATCAGCCCCAGCATTTT.

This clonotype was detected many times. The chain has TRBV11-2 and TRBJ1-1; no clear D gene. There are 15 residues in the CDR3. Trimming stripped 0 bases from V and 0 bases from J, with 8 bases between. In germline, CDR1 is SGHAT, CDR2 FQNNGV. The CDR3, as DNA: TGTGCCAGCAGCTTAGAGTACAGAATGAACACTGAAGCTTTCTTT. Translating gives CASSLEYRMNTEAFF.

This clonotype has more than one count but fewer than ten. The CDR3 nucleotides are TGTGCCAGCAGGACCCCGGGGTTTCAAGAGACCCAGTACTTC. Amino acid sequence: CASRTPGFQETQYF. The chain combines TRBV6-2 or TRBV6-3 with TRBJ2-5; perhaps TRBD2 as D (5 bases). Looked up from germline, CDR1 is MNHEY and CDR2 is SVGEGT. Trimming shortened V by 6 bases and J by 2 bases, and 13 bases separated the two germline ends. The CDR3 runs to 14 residues.

CDR3 in DNA: TGTGCCAGCAGTCGGGACAGGGGGCTTTCCTACGAGCAGTACTTC. Encoded protein: CASSRDRGLSYEQYF. This chain joins TRBV2 and TRBJ2-7, with 12 bases fitting TRBD1. Unmatched junction bases numbered 3, after V lost 5 bases and J lost 1 base. The CDR3 sequence is 15 residues long. From germline, CDR1 is SNHLY and CDR2 FYNNEI.

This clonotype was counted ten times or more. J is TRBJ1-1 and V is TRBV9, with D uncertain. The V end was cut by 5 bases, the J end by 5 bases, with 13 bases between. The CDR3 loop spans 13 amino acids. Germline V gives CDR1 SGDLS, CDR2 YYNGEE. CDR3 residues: CASSVEGNTEAFF. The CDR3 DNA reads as TGTGCCAGCAGTGTTGAGGGAAATACTGAAGCTTTCTTT.

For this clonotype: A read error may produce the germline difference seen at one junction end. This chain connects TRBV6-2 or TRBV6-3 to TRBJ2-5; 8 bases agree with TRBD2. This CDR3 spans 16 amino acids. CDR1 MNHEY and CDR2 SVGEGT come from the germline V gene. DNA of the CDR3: TGTGCCAGCAGTTACTCGTTAGCGGGGACCCTCCAGACCCGGTACTTC. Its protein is CASSYSLAGTLQTRYF.

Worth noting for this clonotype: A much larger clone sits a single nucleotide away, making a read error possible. The CDR3 reads CASSQEVGSETSYEQYF. The DNA of the CDR3 is TGTGCCAGCAGCCAAGAAGTCGGGAGCGAGACCTCCTACGAGCAGTACTTC. The V and J genes are TRBV3-1 and TRBJ2-7, with D perhaps TRBD2 (6 bases). Trimming left V 0 bases short and J 0 bases short, with 15 bases between. From germline, CDR1 is LGHDT and CDR2 YNNKEL (reference sequence). The CDR3 extends over 17 amino acids.

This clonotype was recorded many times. The CDR3 nucleotides are TGTGCCAGCAGTTTATATTTCGGGACAGGGGATAAAGATACGCAGTATTTT. Translation gives CASSLYFGTGDKDTQYF. This chain connects TRBV12-3 or TRBV12-4 to TRBJ2-3; 10 positions match TRBD1. The CDR3 consists of 17 residues. The V and J ends lost 2 bases and 5 bases, in that order; junction bases with no gene match: 10.

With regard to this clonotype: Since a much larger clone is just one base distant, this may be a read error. In DNA form, the CDR3 reads TGTGCCATCGGCTCGTCGGCTGAAGCTTTCTTT. As protein: CAIGSSAEAFF. The V and J genes are TRBV10-3 and TRBJ1-1; D is unclear. The V gene lost 8 bases and the J gene lost 6 bases, with 10 bases spanning the gap. This CDR3 spans 11 amino acids. Germline assignment: CDR1 ENHRY and CDR2 SYGVKD.

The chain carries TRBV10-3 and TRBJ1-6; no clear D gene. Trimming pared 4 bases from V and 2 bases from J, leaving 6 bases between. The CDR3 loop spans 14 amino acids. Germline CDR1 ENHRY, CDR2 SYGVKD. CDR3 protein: CAISGGAYNSPLHF. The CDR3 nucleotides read TGTGCCATCAGTGGCGGGGCCTATAATTCACCCCTCCACTTT.

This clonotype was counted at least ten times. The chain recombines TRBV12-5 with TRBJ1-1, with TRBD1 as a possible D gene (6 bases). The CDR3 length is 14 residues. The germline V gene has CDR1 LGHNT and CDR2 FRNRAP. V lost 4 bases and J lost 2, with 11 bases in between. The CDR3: CASGSRGANTEAFF. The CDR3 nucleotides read TGTGCTAGTGGTTCCCGGGGGGCAAACACTGAAGCTTTCTTT.

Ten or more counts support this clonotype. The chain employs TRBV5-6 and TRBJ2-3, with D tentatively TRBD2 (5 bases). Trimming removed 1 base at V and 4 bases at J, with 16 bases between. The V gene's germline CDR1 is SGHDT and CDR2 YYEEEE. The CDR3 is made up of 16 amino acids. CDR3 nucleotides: TGTGCCAGCAGCTTGTCCGTCGGGATGAGGGCAGATACGCAGTATTTT. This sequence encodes CASSLSVGMRADTQYF. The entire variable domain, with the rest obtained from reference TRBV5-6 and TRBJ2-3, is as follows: DAGVTQSPTHLIKTRGQQVTLRCSPKSGHDTVSWYQQALGQGPQFIFQYYEEEERQRGNFPDRFSGHQFPNYSSELNVNALLLGDSALYLCASSLSVGMRADTQYFGPGTRLTVL.

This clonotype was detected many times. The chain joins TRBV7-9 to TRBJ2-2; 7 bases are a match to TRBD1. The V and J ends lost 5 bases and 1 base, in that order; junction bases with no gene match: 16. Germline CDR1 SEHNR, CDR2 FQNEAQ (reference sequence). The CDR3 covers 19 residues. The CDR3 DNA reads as TGTGCCAGCAGCGCGGCCCCTGGGACAGCCATTAAGAACACCGGGGAGCTGTTTTTT. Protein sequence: CASSAAPGTAIKNTGELFF.

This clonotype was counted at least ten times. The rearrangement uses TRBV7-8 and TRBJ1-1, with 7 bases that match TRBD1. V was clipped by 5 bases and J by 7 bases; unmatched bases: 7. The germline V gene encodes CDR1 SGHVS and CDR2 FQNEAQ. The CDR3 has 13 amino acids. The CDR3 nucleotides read TGTGCCAGCAGCCCAAGCGGGACAGTTGAAGCTTTCTTT. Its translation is CASSPSGTVEAFF.

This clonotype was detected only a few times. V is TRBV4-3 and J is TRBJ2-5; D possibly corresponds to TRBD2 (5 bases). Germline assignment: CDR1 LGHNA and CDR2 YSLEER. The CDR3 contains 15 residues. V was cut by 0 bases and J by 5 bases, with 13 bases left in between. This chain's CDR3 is CASSQDGSGGETQYF. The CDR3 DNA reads TGCGCCAGCAGCCAAGATGGGTCGGGCGGGGAGACCCAGTACTTC.